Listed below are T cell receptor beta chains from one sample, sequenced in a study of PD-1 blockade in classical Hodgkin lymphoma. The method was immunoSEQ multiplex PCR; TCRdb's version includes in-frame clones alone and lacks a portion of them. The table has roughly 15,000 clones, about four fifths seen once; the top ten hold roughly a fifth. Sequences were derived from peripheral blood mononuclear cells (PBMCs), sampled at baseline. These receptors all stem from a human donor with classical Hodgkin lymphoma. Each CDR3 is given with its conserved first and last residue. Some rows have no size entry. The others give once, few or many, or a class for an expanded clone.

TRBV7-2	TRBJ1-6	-	CASSSYRGGSPLHF
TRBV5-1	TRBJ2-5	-	CASSLERQETQYF
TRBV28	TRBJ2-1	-	CASQPTSAPNEQFF
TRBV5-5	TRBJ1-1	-	CASSLQGDTEAFF
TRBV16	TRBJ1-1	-	CASSPGQENTEAFF
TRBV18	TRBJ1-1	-	CASSPRTGGTEAFF
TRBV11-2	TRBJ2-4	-	CASSLADRFKNIQYF
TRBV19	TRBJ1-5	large	CASSIPNQPQHF
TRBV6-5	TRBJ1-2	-	CASSPGLYYGYTF
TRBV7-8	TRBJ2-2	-	CASSQRLQNTGELFF
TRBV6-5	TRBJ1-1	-	CASSPSTPLAEAFF
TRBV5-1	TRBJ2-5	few	CASSLQGESETQYF
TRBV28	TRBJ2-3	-	CASSLGGGTQYF
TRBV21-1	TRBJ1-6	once	CASSRPGQGGPNSPLHF
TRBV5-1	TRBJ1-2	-	CASSLEGDSGYTF
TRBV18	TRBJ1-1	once	CASSAGEAFF
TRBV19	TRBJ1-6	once	CASSTPQGAAWSSNSPLHF
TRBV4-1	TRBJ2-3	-	CASRLRLTADTQYF
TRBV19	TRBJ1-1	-	CASSIVGQGNTEAFF
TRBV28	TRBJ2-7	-	CASSSGTGLYEQYF
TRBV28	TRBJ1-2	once	CASSSPANYGYTF
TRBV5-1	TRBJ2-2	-	CASSLDLVGTGELFF
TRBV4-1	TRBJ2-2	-	CASSQGVAVSLTGELFF
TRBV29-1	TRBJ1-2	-	CSVAGSQLRGYTF
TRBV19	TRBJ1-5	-	CASSISAASNQPQHF
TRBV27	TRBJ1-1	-	CASSLAPGTNTEAFF
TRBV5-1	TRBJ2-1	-	CASSLDEGSGFVDEQFF
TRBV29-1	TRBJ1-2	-	CSVEDGGGGYTF
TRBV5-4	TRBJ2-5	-	CASSLGAPVETQYF
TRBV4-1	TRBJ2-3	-	CASSQDGAGRDTQYF
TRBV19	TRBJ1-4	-	CASSRGQGRPNEKLFF
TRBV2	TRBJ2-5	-	CASSEVIAQETQYF
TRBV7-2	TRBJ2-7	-	CASSGGGQGFYEQYF
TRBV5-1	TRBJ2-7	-	CASSLESDTYEQYF
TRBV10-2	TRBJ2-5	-	CASTPGLAEETQYF
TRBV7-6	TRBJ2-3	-	CASSLALWDRRQPSTDTQYF
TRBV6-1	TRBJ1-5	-	CASSGTGGGQPQHF
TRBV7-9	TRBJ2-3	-	CASSLSDTQYF
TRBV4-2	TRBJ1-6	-	CASSHDFQRSSYNSPLHF
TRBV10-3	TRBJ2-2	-	CAISGTSGGVGELFF
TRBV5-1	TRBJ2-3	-	CASSLAIEGYTDTQYF
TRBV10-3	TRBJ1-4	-	CAISEGGTGGTNEKLFF
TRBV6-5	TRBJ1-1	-	CASGKGNRGPTEAFF
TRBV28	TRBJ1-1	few	CASSSILVNVNTEAFF
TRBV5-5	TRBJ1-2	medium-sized	CASSFAGDGGYTF
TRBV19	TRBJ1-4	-	CASSLGQGAPGRGEKLFF
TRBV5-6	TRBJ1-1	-	CASSLGRANTEAFF